The present T cell receptor beta chain was sequenced within a study of T-cell reconstitution after alpha-beta-depleted transplantation in children. The authors prepared the TCRbeta library with unique molecular identifiers. TCRdb recomputed calls from the PCR reads with MiXCR, one row per CDR3 protein. The repertoire holds roughly 52,000 distinct CDR3 sequences, approximately 6.1% seen once, with around 30% in the top ten. The germline V gene has CDR1 SEHNR and CDR2 FQNEAQ (reference sequence). V was shortened by 5 bases and J by 8 bases, with 20 bases between the two germline ends. The CDR3 sequence is 15 residues long. This clonotype was seen at least ten times. As yet, its antigen is unknown. Overall study results and limits: Surviving recipient T cells and thymic progenitors underlay high day-60 TCRbeta diversity in some patients. T-cell counts and diversity were attributed mostly to newly produced T cells one year after transplant. Several hundred expanded graft clones reportedly gave rise to the alpha-beta T cells present about two months after transplant.

Sequenced here: PBMCs, mostly from graft donor cells, sampled 60 days after TCRalphabeta/CD19-depleted stem cell transplant. The rearrangement uses TRBV7-9 and TRBJ2-3; D is perhaps TRBD1 or TRBD2 (6 bases each). The TCR originated in a female patient under 10 years old who had a stem cell transplant for aplastic anemia, so the T cells may come from the graft donor. The CDR3, as DNA: TGTGCCAGCAGCCCACCCCGAGGGGGGAGAACTACGCAGTATTTT. Translation gives CASSPPRGGRTTQYF.